Below, 25 T cell receptor beta chains from the same sample are listed, as sequenced in a study of cytomegalovirus exposure and HLA in healthy donors. Researchers ran the PCR with 60 Vbeta and 13 Jbeta primers. Data came from immunoSEQ multiplex PCR; TCRdb stores just in-frame clones and leaves some out. Among some 52,000 clones listed, around 70% were seen once. The sample consisted of PBMCs. All receptors derive from a woman aged 45 to 65 in good health and CMV-seronegative.

The V gene is TRBV11-3, the J gene TRBJ1-1; D gene uncertain. Trimming took off 8 bases at V and 4 bases at J, with 11 bases between the two ends. The CDR3 spans 12 residues. CDR1 and CDR2 (germline): SGHNT, YENEEA. The CDR3 coding sequence is TGTGCCAGCCAGATGACGGGCACTGAAGCTTTCTTT. It is translated as CASQMTGTEAFF.

V usage is TRBV6-1 and J usage is TRBJ2-4; tentatively, D is TRBD1 (5 bases). Germline V gene sequence: CDR1 MNHNS, CDR2 SASEGT. This CDR3 comprises 13 residues. Trimming took 1 base from V and 8 from J, leaving 9 bases between them. The CDR3: CASSEEGRDIQYF. CDR3 in DNA: TGTGCCAGCAGTGAAGAGGGCAGGGACATTCAGTACTTC.

The sample holds a few counts of this clone. One end of the junction does not line up with germline, which may come from a read error. The chain links TRBV5-1 to TRBJ2-1, with TRBD1 matching 7 bases. This CDR3 is 14 amino acids long. The germline V gene encodes CDR1 SGHRS and CDR2 YFSETQ. The CDR3 is CANSWDRPYNEQFF. For the CDR3, the DNA is TGCGCCAACAGCTGGGACAGACCCTACAATGAGCAGTTCTTC.

This clone was observed a few times. This chain links TRBV6-4 with TRBJ1-2, with D unresolved. CDR1 and CDR2 from the germline V gene are MRHNA and SNTAGT. V gave up 3 bases and J gave up 3 bases, with 5 bases separating them. The CDR3 spans 12 residues. The CDR3: CASSEQDYGYTF. DNA for the CDR3: TGTGCCAGCAGTGAGCAGGACTATGGCTACACCTTC.

This sequence joins TRBV7-9 and TRBJ1-6; 9 nucleotides align to TRBD1. The CDR3 is 14 residues long. CDR1 SEHNR and CDR2 FQNEAQ come from the germline V gene (reference sequence). V lost 5 bases, J lost 7 bases, and 3 bases stayed unmatched. CDR3 in DNA: TGTGCCAGCAGCCGGGACAGGGCGAATTCACCCCTCCACTTT. Encoded protein: CASSRDRANSPLHF.

The rearrangement joins TRBV4-1 to TRBJ2-2; 11 positions agree with TRBD2. With V trimmed by 4 bases and J by 5 bases, 9 bases remained unmatched. CDR3 length: 17 amino acids. The germline CDR1 and CDR2 sequences are MGHRA and YSYEKL. In nucleotides, the CDR3 is TGCGCCAGCAGCCGGAAACTAGCGGGGGAGAGTACCGGGGAGCTGTTTTTT. Protein sequence: CASSRKLAGESTGELFF.

V gene TRBV28 combines with J gene TRBJ2-1; D gene unclear. Germline-derived CDR1 and CDR2 are MDHEN and SYDVKM. CDR3 length equals 11 residues. Trimming pared 6 bases from V and 4 bases from J, leaving 4 bases between. The DNA for the CDR3 is TGTGCCAGCAGGCGATACAATGAGCAGTTCTTC. It codes for CASRRYNEQFF. Full variable domain (outside the CDR3, taken from reference TRBV28 and TRBJ2-1): DVKVTQSSRYLVKRTGEKVFLECVQDMDHENMFWYRQDPGLGLRLIYFSYDVKMKEKGDIPEGYSVSREKKERFSLILESASTNQTSMYLCASRRYNEQFFGPGTRLTVL.

Concerning this clone itself: The conserved final phenylalanine or tryptophan is absent from the CDR3, which likely points to a read error. The V and J genes are TRBV6-5 and TRBJ1-4, with D unresolved. V was trimmed by 0 bases and J by 10 bases, leaving 6 bases between them. Germline CDR1 MNHEY, CDR2 SVGAGI. The CDR3 length is 12 residues. The CDR3 here is CASSYSRGKLFV. The CDR3 DNA reads as TGTGCCAGCAGTTACTCCCGGGGAAAACTGTTTGTT.

The genes are TRBV29-1 and TRBJ2-7; maybe TRBD1 (7 bases). The CDR3 covers 13 residues. Germline V gene data show CDR1 as SQVTM and CDR2 as ANQGSEA. V lost 5 bases, J lost 1 base, and 12 bases lay in between. The CDR3 nucleotides read TGCAGCGTTCAGGGGGGAGAGTCCTACGAGCAGTACTTC. Its translation is CSVQGGESYEQYF.

V gene TRBV5-1 combines with J gene TRBJ1-1, with a possible D match to TRBD1 (5 bases). Per the germline V gene, CDR1 is SGHRS and CDR2 is YFSETQ. V was shortened by 0 bases and J by 1 base, with 10 bases between the two germline ends. This CDR3 spans 15 amino acids. The CDR3 sequence: CASSLVGGGNTEAFF. CDR3 in DNA: TGCGCCAGCAGCTTGGTTGGGGGAGGGAACACTGAAGCTTTCTTT.

This sequence joins TRBV18 and TRBJ1-4, with D possibly TRBD1 on 5 matching bases. CDR3 length: 16 residues. V lost 1 base, J lost 7 bases, and 16 bases lay in between. The germline V gene encodes CDR1 KGHSH and CDR2 LQKENI. CDR3 in DNA: TGTGCCAGCTCACCACAAAGAGGGACGGGGGGTGAAAAACTGTTTTTT. Amino acids: CASSPQRGTGGEKLFF.

The chain uses TRBV7-2 and TRBJ2-3; no clear D. CDR1 SGHTA and CDR2 FQGNSA come from the germline V gene. V was trimmed by 9 bases and J by 2 bases, leaving 9 bases between them. This CDR3 region has 12 residues. The CDR3 here is CASRVLTDTQYF. The CDR3 coding sequence is TGTGCCAGTCGGGTCCTCACAGATACGCAGTATTTT.

The chain's CDR3 is CASSLAWQGVTRGREQYF. As DNA, the CDR3 is TGTGCCAGCAGTTTGGCGTGGCAGGGGGTTACCCGGGGACGCGAGCAGTACTTC. The rearrangement joins TRBV27 to TRBJ2-7, with 7 bases aligning to TRBD1. J gave up 6 bases and V 3 bases, and 20 bases lay outside the gene matches. This CDR3 contains 18 residues. Germline lookup yields CDR1 MNHEY and CDR2 SMNVEV (reference sequence).

V is TRBV7-2 and J is TRBJ2-7; no clear D gene. V lost 6 bases to trimming and J lost 0 bases, with 3 bases between them. Germline CDR1 is SGHTA and CDR2 is FQGNSA. This CDR3 comprises 11 residues. Written as DNA, the CDR3 is TGTGCCAGCAGTAACTCCTACGAGCAGTACTTC. Translating gives CASSNSYEQYF.

The V gene is TRBV6-1, the J gene TRBJ1-6; possible D gene TRBD1, 6 bases. The CDR3 extends over 13 amino acids. The germline V gene has CDR1 MNHNS and CDR2 SASEGT. Trimming removed 6 bases at V and 7 bases at J, with 10 bases between. The CDR3 here is CASSQQGNSPLHF. The CDR3 DNA reads TGTGCCAGCAGCCAACAGGGAAATTCACCCCTCCACTTT.

The CDR3 sequence is CAYSRVLGNTIYF. CDR3 nucleotide sequence: TGTGCCTACTCCAGGGTCCTTGGAAACACCATATATTTT. V usage is TRBV30 and J usage is TRBJ1-3; D might be TRBD1 (5 bases). The CDR3 totals 13 residues. Trimming took 7 bases from V and 3 from J, leaving 13 bases between them. The V gene's germline CDR1 is GTSNPN and CDR2 SVGIG (reference sequence).

The gene calls are TRBV27 and TRBJ2-3; D might be TRBD2 (5 bases). Germline V gene sequence: CDR1 MNHEY, CDR2 SMNVEV (reference sequence). Trimming left V 6 bases short and J 0 bases short, with 16 bases between. The CDR3 runs to 16 residues. Here the CDR3 reads CASSPLRERSTDTQYF. CDR3 nucleotides: TGTGCCAGCAGCCCCCTTAGGGAGCGGAGCACAGATACGCAGTATTTT.

The rearrangement joins TRBV28 to TRBJ1-1, with D unclear. Germline V gene sequence: CDR1 MDHEN, CDR2 SYDVKM. The germline V and J ends were trimmed by 5 bases and 2 bases, with 6 bases remaining between them. The CDR3 contains 12 residues. The CDR3 loop is CASSASNTEAFF. In DNA, the CDR3 is TGTGCCAGCAGTGCAAGCAACACTGAAGCTTTCTTT.

The CDR3 sequence: CASSYRSQGVDNEQFF. In DNA form, the CDR3 reads TGCGCCAGCAGCTACCGATCACAGGGTGTGGACAATGAGCAGTTCTTC. This chain uses TRBV5-1 with TRBJ2-1, with a weak D call TRBD1 (6 bases). Trimming left V 3 bases short and J 5 bases short, with 18 bases between. CDR1 and CDR2 (germline): SGHRS, YFSETQ. This CDR3 has 16 amino acids.

This chain uses TRBV7-3 with TRBJ2-1; a weak D match, TRBD1 (6 bases). Germline CDR1 and CDR2: SGHTA and FQGTGA. The CDR3 length is 15 residues. V lost 3 bases and J 8 bases, leaving 17 bases between the germline ends. DNA for the CDR3: TGTGCCAGCAGCTTTTCAGGGGAACCCCTTCATGAGCAGTTCTTC. Residues: CASSFSGEPLHEQFF.

This clone was observed a single time. The chain employs TRBV7-2 and TRBJ2-5, with 14 positions matching TRBD2. The CDR3 totals 15 residues. After removal of 5 bases from V and 7 bases from J, the junction contained 6 bases not matched to a gene. Germline-derived CDR1 and CDR2 are SGHTA and FQGNSA. The CDR3 loop is CASSRLAGGPGTQYF. In DNA, the CDR3 is TGTGCCAGCAGCCGACTAGCGGGGGGGCCTGGGACCCAGTACTTC. The whole variable domain, filled in from reference TRBV7-2 and TRBJ2-5, reads GAGVSQSPSNKVTEKGKDVELRCDPISGHTALYWYRQSLGQGLEFLIYFQGNSAPDKSGLPSDRFSAERTGGSVSTLTIQRTQQEDSAVYLCASSRLAGGPGTQYFGPGTRLLVL.

J is TRBJ1-5 and V is TRBV6-6; weak D call: TRBD1 (6 bases). The CDR3 totals 11 residues. Per the germline V gene, CDR1 is MNHNY and CDR2 is SVGAGI (reference sequence). With 6 bases removed from V and 11 bases from J, the gap between germline ends came to 11 bases. CDR3 region: CASSQTGTQHF. The CDR3 DNA follows: TGTGCCAGCAGCCAAACAGGGACCCAGCATTTT.

The J gene is TRBJ2-5, the V gene TRBV7-6; D may be TRBD1 (5 bases). Germline V lookup: CDR1 SGHVS, CDR2 FNYEAQ. CDR3 size: 13 residues. V was cut by 3 bases and J by 5 bases, with 10 bases left in between. The CDR3 is CASSFGAYETQYF. Here the CDR3 DNA reads TGTGCCAGCAGCTTTGGGGCCTACGAGACCCAGTACTTC.

V usage is TRBV6-1 and J usage is TRBJ1-6, with D perhaps TRBD1 (5 bases). This CDR3 comprises 15 residues. From germline, CDR1 is MNHNS and CDR2 SASEGT. V lost 6 bases, J lost 0 bases, and 9 bases lay in between. CDR3 bases: TGTGCCAGCAGGCATAGGGGCTCCTATAATTCACCCCTCCACTTT. Its translation is CASRHRGSYNSPLHF.

This chain connects TRBV30 to TRBJ2-2; TRBD2 is a possible D gene (5 bases). The CDR3 extends over 15 amino acids. V lost 2 bases to trimming and J lost 2 bases, with 12 bases between them. Germline assignment: CDR1 GTSNPN and CDR2 SVGIG (reference sequence). CDR3 in amino acids: CAWSLIASNTGELFF. The CDR3 nucleotides are TGTGCCTGGAGTTTAATAGCGAGCAACACCGGGGAGCTGTTTTTT.